These 13 T cell receptor beta chains came from one sample sequenced in a study of human T cells and chemical hapten exposure. TCRdb reprocessed the RACE reads with MiXCR, giving one entry per CDR3 protein. This sample has some 74,000 distinct CDR3 sequences, with around 15% found just once. The time point denotes: pre-sensitization, week 0. Treatment here: therapeutic diphenylcyclopropenone sensitization with weekly scalp DPC. The source was whole blood, collected in connection with sensitization to the hapten diphenylcyclopropenone (DPC). These receptors were obtained from a woman between 45 and 60 years old with alopecia areata. Some clones in this sample may be carry-over from other donors' samples.

This rearrangement joins TRBV24-1 to TRBJ2-1, with D tentatively TRBD1 or TRBD2 (5 bases each). CDR1 is KGHDR and CDR2 is SFDVKD in the germline V gene. This CDR3 is built from 14 residues. V was cut by 5 bases and J by 12 bases, with 19 bases left in between. CDR3 coding DNA: TGTGCCACCAGTGGAGGAAACCAACATGGGGGGCAGTTCTTC. The encoded protein is CATSGGNQHGGQFF.

This clonotype was seen ten or more times. The chain is built from TRBV20-1 and TRBJ2-1, with 10 bases matching TRBD2. The CDR3 loop spans 16 amino acids. With 1 base clipped from V and 6 bases from J, the junction kept 9 bases outside the gene matches. Germline V gene lookup returns CDR1 DFQATT and CDR2 SNEGSKA (reference sequence). This CDR3 reads CSARGGRSSGSNEQFF. The DNA for the CDR3 is TGCAGTGCTAGAGGTGGAAGGTCTAGCGGGAGCAATGAGCAGTTCTTC.

The chain is built from TRBV29-1 and TRBJ2-3; unclear D gene. The CDR3 runs 14 residues. Per germline, CDR1 SQVTM and CDR2 ANQGSEA. Trimming stripped 5 bases from V and 4 bases from J, with 16 bases between. This CDR3 is CSVSVASRADTQYF. The CDR3 DNA reads as TGCAGCGTTAGCGTGGCTTCCAGAGCAGATACGCAGTATTTT.

This clonotype was detected only a few times. The chain combines TRBV18 with TRBJ2-5; D is uncertain. The V end was cut by 3 bases, the J end by 2 bases, with 13 bases between. Per the germline V gene, CDR1 is KGHSH and CDR2 is LQKENI. The CDR3 length is 15 residues. The CDR3 protein is CASSPSRAKQETQYF. CDR3 sequence (DNA): TGTGCCAGCTCACCCTCGCGAGCTAAACAAGAGACCCAGTACTTC. Full variable domain (remainder filled in from reference TRBV18 and TRBJ2-5): NAGVMQNPRHLVRRRGQEARLRCSPMKGHSHVYWYRQLPEEGLKFMVYLQKENIIDESGMPKERFSAEFPKEGPSILRIQQVVRGDSAAYFCASSPSRAKQETQYFGPGTRLLVL.

This chain links TRBV7-6 with TRBJ2-5; 7 positions agree with TRBD1. CDR1 and CDR2 from the germline V gene are SGHVS and FNYEAQ. Trimming at V came to 1 base and at J to 3 bases, leaving 5 bases not matched to a gene. This CDR3 comprises 15 residues. The CDR3 here is CASSLVSDREETQYF. CDR3 nucleotides: TGTGCCAGCAGCTTAGTCTCCGACAGGGAAGAGACCCAGTACTTC. Supplemented by reference TRBV7-6 and TRBJ2-5, the full variable domain reads GAGVSQSPRYKVTKRGQDVALRCDPISGHVSLYWYRQALGQGPEFLTYFNYEAQQDKSGLPNDRFSAERPEGSISTLTIQRTEQRDSAMYRCASSLVSDREETQYFGPGTRLLVL.

There are a few counts of this clonotype. In DNA form, the CDR3 reads TGTGCCAGCGCACTCCGGGAGACCCAGTACTTC. Protein product: CASALRETQYF. The chain has TRBV28 and TRBJ2-5; D gene ambiguous. Deletions cut 8 bases from V and 5 bases from J, with 9 bases between. This CDR3 contains 11 residues. Germline V gene data show CDR1 as MDHEN and CDR2 as SYDVKM.

This clonotype was found many times. V gene TRBV12-3 or TRBV12-4 combines with J gene TRBJ1-4, with TRBD1 as a possible D gene (6 bases). The CDR3 is made up of 15 amino acids. V lost 5 bases and J lost 8, with 18 bases in between. DNA for the CDR3: TGTGCCAGCAGTCCAGGGGAAGAGATCTACGAAAAACTGTTTTTT. It yields the protein CASSPGEEIYEKLFF.

V gene TRBV5-5 combines with J gene TRBJ1-5, with D unresolved. CDR3 length equals 14 residues. Germline-derived CDR1 and CDR2 are SGHKS and YYEKEE (reference sequence). V lost 2 bases and J lost 0, with 6 bases in between. CDR3 region: CASSFRDSNQPQHF. CDR3 coding DNA: TGTGCCAGCAGCTTCCGAGATAGCAATCAGCCCCAGCATTTT.

The table lists this clonotype with a few counts. CDR3 DNA sequence: TGCGCCAGCAGCCAAGCCGGGACAGGGGTTTACGAGCAGTACTTC. Protein sequence: CASSQAGTGVYEQYF. The chain uses TRBV4-3 and TRBJ2-7; 10 bases match TRBD1. Trimming cost V 1 base and J 4 bases; bases outside gene matches: 4. The germline CDR1 and CDR2 sequences are LGHNA and YSLEER. The CDR3 has 15 residues.

This clonotype has just a few counts. The V gene is TRBV6-5, the J gene TRBJ2-3; D not resolved. The CDR3 contains 14 residues. The V and J ends lost 0 bases and 1 base respectively, with 5 bases between them. Per germline, CDR1 MNHEY and CDR2 SVGAGI. CDR3 sequence (DNA): TGTGCCAGCAGTTACTCGAGAGGCACAGATACGCAGTATTTT. Its protein is CASSYSRGTDTQYF.

This chain joins TRBV7-2 and TRBJ2-2, with 8 bases identical to TRBD2. CDR1 and CDR2 from the germline V gene are SGHTA and FQGNSA. CDR3 length: 16 residues. V shed 5 bases and J 5 bases; nucleotides not matched to a gene: 10. The CDR3 sequence: CASSPRGGAITGELFF. The CDR3 nucleotides read TGTGCCAGCAGCCCCCGGGGGGGGGCCATTACCGGGGAGCTGTTTTTT.

This clonotype was counted a few times. The chain uses TRBV9 and TRBJ1-2, with D hard to call. Germline V gene sequence: CDR1 SGDLS, CDR2 YYNGEE. The length of the CDR3 is 14 residues. Trimming removed 0 bases from V and 4 bases from J, with 10 bases in between. This CDR3 is CASSVGGLGYGYTF. The CDR3 DNA follows: TGTGCCAGCAGCGTAGGAGGGCTTGGCTATGGCTACACCTTC.

This clonotype showed up just a few times. The V call is TRBV5-6, the J call TRBJ2-2; the match to TRBD2 covers 7 bases. The CDR3 runs to 15 residues. V lost 0 bases, J lost 7 bases, and 6 bases stayed unmatched. Germline loops: CDR1 SGHDT, CDR2 YYEEEE. The CDR3 DNA follows: TGTGCCAGCAGCTTGGCCCTAGCGGTCGGCGGGGAGCTGTTTTTT. Its protein is CASSLALAVGGELFF.